This is a list of T cell receptor beta chains from one sample in a study of blood T cell repertoires in COVID-19. Profiling relied on immunoSEQ multiplex PCR, and the TCRdb table lists in-frame clones only, not all of them. The table lists 250,000 or so clones, 85% to 90% of them singletons, with about 4% in the top ten. Material for sequencing was PBMCs or T cells enriched from blood (not recorded which). Receptors originate from a woman in her 30s with acute COVID-19. CDR3s include the opening cysteine and the closing phenylalanine or tryptophan. Each record gives: CDR3 protein, V gene.

CDR3: CASSREGTGELFF
V: TRBV9

CDR3: CASSLTLSGSVYDEQFF
V: TRBV5-4

CDR3: CAILPVRNTGELFF
V: TRBV28

CDR3: CASSPTERNNNEQFF
V: TRBV7-9

CDR3: CASSLSSDSYNEQFF
V: TRBV6-5

CDR3: CASSYSSGSWGNEQFF
V: TRBV6-2/TRBV6-3

CDR3: CASLVASGFSDTQYF
V: TRBV6-5

CDR3: CASSSPSGGSYEQYF
V: TRBV5-4

CDR3: CASSPQGNYGYTF
V: TRBV28

CDR3: CASSLLRRGEQYF
V: TRBV28

CDR3: CASSWDSFSNQPQHF
V: TRBV28

CDR3: CASSLGLEYNEQFF
V: TRBV5-1

CDR3: CASSPGLGYNEQFF
V: TRBV27

CDR3: CASSRGPDTGELFF
V: TRBV7-3

CDR3: CASSSGTRDTGELFF
V: TRBV7-3

CDR3: CASSLPEPYEQYF
V: TRBV11-2

CDR3: CASSYYRANTGELFF
V: TRBV6-2/TRBV6-3

CDR3: CASSRGTSGRDTQYF
V: TRBV7-2

CDR3: CASRLAGGDTQYF
V: TRBV7-2

CDR3: CASSYPGQNSATNEKLFF
V: TRBV28

CDR3: CASSEHLARSYEQYF
V: TRBV2

CDR3: CASSSLGNEQFF
V: TRBV27

CDR3: CASSQLGGTSYNEQFF
V: TRBV7-8

CDR3: CASSPDQGENTQYF
V: TRBV19